This section outlines one T cell receptor (beta chain) sequence together with its context. Germline trimming cut 7 bases from V and 2 bases from J; bases unmatched to any gene: 17. Germline assignment: CDR1 SNHLY and CDR2 FYNNEI. This CDR3 has 18 residues. The data belong to a study of blood T cell repertoires in COVID-19. The protocol was immunoSEQ multiplex PCR, while the TCRdb copy is restricted to in-frame clones and leaves out a portion. The sample includes about 110,000 clones, roughly 90% of them seen just once. Sequencing used peripheral blood. The receptor was derived from a woman aged 65 to 85 who had recovered from COVID-19. The rearrangement joins TRBV2 to TRBJ2-7, with 10 bases identical to TRBD2. The CDR3: CASTGSPLVGLAAYEQYF. The CDR3, as DNA: TGTGCCAGCACAGGCTCCCCTCTTGTCGGACTAGCGGCCTACGAGCAGTACTTC.